This entry lists 2 T cell receptor beta chains sequenced from one sample in a study of T-cell memory formation after mild COVID-19. TCRdb reprocessed the 5' RACE reads with MiXCR, giving one entry per CDR3 protein. The top ten hold roughly 8.7% of the sample, which has about 430,000 distinct CDR3 sequences, roughly 24% seen once. The sequenced sample consisted of PBMCs or a T cell subset sorted from them (not recorded which). Receptors were obtained from an adult woman who had mild COVID-19 (a few samples of this study predate the infection). Cell type and time point are not known.

The table lists this clonotype with a few counts. The chain has TRBV20-1 and TRBJ2-7; a possible D gene is TRBD2 (7 bases). CDR1 DFQATT and CDR2 SNEGSKA come from the germline V gene (reference sequence). V was shortened by 2 bases and J by 0 bases, with 11 bases between the two germline ends. This CDR3 contains 14 residues. CDR3 amino acids: CSARRGEGSYEQYF. The CDR3 DNA is TGCAGTGCTAGAAGGGGGGAGGGCTCCTACGAGCAGTACTTC.

This clonotype was seen a handful of times. The chain is built from TRBV27 and TRBJ1-1, with 8 bases fitting TRBD1. The germline gives CDR1 MNHEY, CDR2 SMNVEV (reference sequence). The CDR3 is made up of 14 amino acids. V lost 5 bases to trimming and J lost 4 bases; unmatched junction nucleotides: 6. The DNA of the CDR3 is TGTGCCAGCAGTGGACGACAGGGGCCCACTGAAGCTTTCTTT. It codes for CASSGRQGPTEAFF.